Each of the 5 T cell receptor beta chains below was sequenced from the same sample in a study of cytomegalovirus exposure and HLA in healthy donors. Researchers ran the PCR with 60 Vbeta and 13 Jbeta primers. The repertoire was sequenced with immunoSEQ multiplex PCR; TCRdb's copy has only in-frame clones and lacks some. The table records approximately 170,000 clones, 65% to 70% of them present only once. The sequencing input was PBMCs. Every receptor here comes from a woman aged 18-29 years in good health and CMV-seropositive.

The table lists this clone with a count of one. The chain couples TRBV2 to TRBJ1-6, with 7 bases aligning to TRBD1. The trim removed 5 bases at V and 9 bases at J, leaving 7 bases unmatched. This CDR3 spans 14 amino acids. Germline V gives CDR1 SNHLY, CDR2 FYNNEI. The CDR3 DNA reads TGTGCCAGCAGTCGACAGGGTAAAGGTTCACCCCTCCACTTT. Translating gives CASSRQGKGSPLHF.

The rearrangement uses TRBV29-1 and TRBJ2-2, with D possibly TRBD1 on 6 matching bases. Trimming left V 7 bases short and J 4 bases short, with 13 bases between. CDR1 is SQVTM and CDR2 is ANQGSEA in the germline V gene. The CDR3 consists of 13 residues. The CDR3 protein is CSGLDSGTGELFF. The DNA of the CDR3 is TGCAGCGGATTGGACAGCGGCACCGGGGAGCTGTTTTTT.

The rearrangement links TRBV10-3 to TRBJ2-1; D gene unclear. This CDR3 has 15 residues. From germline, CDR1 is ENHRY and CDR2 SYGVKD. The V end was cut by 4 bases, the J end by 7 bases, with 17 bases between. The CDR3 here is CAISASTATFNEQFF. Written as DNA, the CDR3 is TGTGCCATCAGTGCCTCCACAGCTACATTTAATGAGCAGTTCTTC.

This chain uses TRBV7-6 with TRBJ2-4, with 10 nucleotides matching TRBD2. Trimming cost V 1 base and J 9 bases; bases outside gene matches: 9. The CDR3 spans 16 residues. The germline V gene encodes CDR1 SGHVS and CDR2 FNYEAQ. Here the CDR3 DNA reads TGTGCCAGCAGCTTAGGGAGCGGGAGGGCAGGCTCCATTCAGTACTTC. Translating it yields CASSLGSGRAGSIQYF.

This clone was counted between two and nine times. This specimen includes other DNA sequences encoding the same CDR3. The chain carries TRBV7-2 and TRBJ1-4; D not resolved. In germline, CDR1 is SGHTA, CDR2 FQGNSA. This CDR3 is built from 13 residues. Trimming removed 1 base at V and 7 bases at J, with 7 bases between. The CDR3 coding sequence is TGTGCCAGCAGCTTAGGCGGTAGTGAAAAACTGTTTTTT. Encoded protein: CASSLGGSEKLFF. Based on the CDR3 plus reference TRBV7-2 and TRBJ1-4, the full variable domain is GAGVSQSPSNKVTEKGKDVELRCDPISGHTALYWYRQSLGQGLEFLIYFQGNSAPDKSGLPSDRFSAERTGGSVSTLTIQRTQQEDSAVYLCASSLGGSEKLFFGSGTQLSVL.